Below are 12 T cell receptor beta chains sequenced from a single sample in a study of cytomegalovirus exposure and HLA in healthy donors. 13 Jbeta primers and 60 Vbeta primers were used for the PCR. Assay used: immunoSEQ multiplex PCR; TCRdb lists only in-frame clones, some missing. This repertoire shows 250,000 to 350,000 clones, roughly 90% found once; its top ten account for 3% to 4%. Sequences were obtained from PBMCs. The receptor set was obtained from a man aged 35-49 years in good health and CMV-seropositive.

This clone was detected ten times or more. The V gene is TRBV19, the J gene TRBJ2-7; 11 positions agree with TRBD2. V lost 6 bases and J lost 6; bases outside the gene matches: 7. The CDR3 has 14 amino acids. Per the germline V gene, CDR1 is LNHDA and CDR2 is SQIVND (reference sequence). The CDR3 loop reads CASRILAGVGEQYF. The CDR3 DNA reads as TGTGCCAGTAGAATACTAGCGGGAGTAGGCGAGCAGTACTTC.

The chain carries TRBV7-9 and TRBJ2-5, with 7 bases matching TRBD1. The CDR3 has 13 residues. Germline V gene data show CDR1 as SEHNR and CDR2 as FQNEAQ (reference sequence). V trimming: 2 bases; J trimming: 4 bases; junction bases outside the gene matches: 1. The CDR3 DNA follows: TGTGCCAGCAGCTTAAGGGGGCTAGAGACCCAGTACTTC. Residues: CASSLRGLETQYF.

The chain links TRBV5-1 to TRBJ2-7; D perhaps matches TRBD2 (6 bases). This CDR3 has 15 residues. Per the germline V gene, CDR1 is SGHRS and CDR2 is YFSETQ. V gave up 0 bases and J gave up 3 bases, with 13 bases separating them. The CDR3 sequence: CASSLAQRAVYEQYF. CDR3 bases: TGCGCCAGCAGCTTGGCCCAGCGGGCCGTCTACGAGCAGTACTTC.

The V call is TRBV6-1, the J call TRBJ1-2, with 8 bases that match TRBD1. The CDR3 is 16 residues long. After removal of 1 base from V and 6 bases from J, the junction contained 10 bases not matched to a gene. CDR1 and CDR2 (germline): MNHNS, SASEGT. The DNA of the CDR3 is TGTGCCAGCAGTGAAGTCGGCGGCAGGGGGCACGATGGCTACACCTTC. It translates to CASSEVGGRGHDGYTF.

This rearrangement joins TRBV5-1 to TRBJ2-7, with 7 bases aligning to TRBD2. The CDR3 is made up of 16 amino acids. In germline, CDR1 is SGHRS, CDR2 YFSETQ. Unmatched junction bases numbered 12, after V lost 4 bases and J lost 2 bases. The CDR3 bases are TGCGCCAGCAGCCCGGGGGTCGGCGGGAGAGCCTACGAGCAGTACTTC. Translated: CASSPGVGGRAYEQYF.

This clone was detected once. The CDR3 region has the DNA TGTGCCAGCAGCCCAGGGACTAGCGCCCCGGAAGAGCAGTTCTTC. Translating it yields CASSPGTSAPEEQFF. The chain uses TRBV18 and TRBJ2-1; 10 bases align to TRBD2. Losses at the gene ends were 8 bases for V and 10 bases for J; bases not matched to a gene: 14. The V gene's germline CDR1 is KGHSH and CDR2 LQKENI. This CDR3 has 15 amino acids.

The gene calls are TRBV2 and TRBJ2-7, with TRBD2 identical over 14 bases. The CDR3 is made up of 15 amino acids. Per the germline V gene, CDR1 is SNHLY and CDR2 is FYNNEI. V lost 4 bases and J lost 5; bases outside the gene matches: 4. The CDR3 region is CASSVGLAGVDEQYF. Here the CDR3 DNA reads TGTGCCAGCAGTGTGGGACTAGCGGGAGTCGACGAGCAGTACTTC. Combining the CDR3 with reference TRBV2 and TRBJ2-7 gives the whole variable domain EPEVTQTPSHQVTQMGQEVILRCVPISNHLYFYWYRQILGQKVEFLVSFYNNEISEKSEIFDDQFSVERPDGSNFTLKIRSTKLEDSAMYFCASSVGLAGVDEQYFGPGTRLTVT.

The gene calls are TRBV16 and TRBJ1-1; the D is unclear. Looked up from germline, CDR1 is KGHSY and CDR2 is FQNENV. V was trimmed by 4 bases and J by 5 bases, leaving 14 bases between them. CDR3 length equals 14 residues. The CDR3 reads CASSLLGGRTEAFF. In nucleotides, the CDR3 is TGTGCCAGCAGCCTTCTAGGCGGTCGGACTGAAGCTTTCTTT. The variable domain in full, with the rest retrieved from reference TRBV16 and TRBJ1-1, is GEEVAQTPKHLVRGEGQKAKLYCAPIKGHSYVFWYQQVLKNEFKFLISFQNENVFDETGMPKERFSAKCLPNSPCSLEIQATKLEDSAVYFCASSLLGGRTEAFFGQGTRLTVV.

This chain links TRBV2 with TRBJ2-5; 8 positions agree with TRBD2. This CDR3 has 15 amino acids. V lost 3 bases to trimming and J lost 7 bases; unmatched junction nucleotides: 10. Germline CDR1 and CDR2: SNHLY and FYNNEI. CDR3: CASSEPGGPYGTQYF. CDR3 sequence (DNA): TGTGCCAGCAGTGAGCCGGGAGGGCCCTATGGGACCCAGTACTTC.

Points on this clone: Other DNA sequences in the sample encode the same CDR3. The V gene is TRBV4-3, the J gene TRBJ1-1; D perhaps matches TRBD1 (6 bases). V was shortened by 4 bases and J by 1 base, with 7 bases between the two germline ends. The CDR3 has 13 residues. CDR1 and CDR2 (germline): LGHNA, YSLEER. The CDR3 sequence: CASSLTGNTEAFF. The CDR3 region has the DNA TGCGCCAGCAGCCTGACAGGGAACACTGAAGCTTTCTTT.

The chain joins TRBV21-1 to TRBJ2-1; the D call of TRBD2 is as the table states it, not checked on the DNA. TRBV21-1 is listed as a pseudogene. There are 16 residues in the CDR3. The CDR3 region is CASSKVASGRRNEQFF. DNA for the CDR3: TGTGCCAGCAGCAAAGTCGCTAGCGGGAGGAGGAATGAGCAGTTCTTC.

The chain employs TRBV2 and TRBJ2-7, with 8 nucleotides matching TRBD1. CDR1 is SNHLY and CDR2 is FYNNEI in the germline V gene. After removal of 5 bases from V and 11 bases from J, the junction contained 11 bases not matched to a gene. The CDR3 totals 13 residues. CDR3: CASSYGTDREEYF. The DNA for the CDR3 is TGTGCCAGCAGTTACGGGACGGACAGGGAGGAGTACTTC.